This TCR beta chain appears in the sequencing data of a study of beta chain features in type 1 diabetes. General study points: In all four CD4+ subsets, TCRB CDR3 length was significantly, moderately reduced in type 1 diabetes.

Reverse transcribing all isolated RNA meant expressed TCRB transcripts were sequenced. Here immunoSEQ multiplex PCR was the method, and the copy in TCRdb shows in-frame clones only, minus some. The sample carries roughly 150,000 clones, under 13% recorded once. By way of CD45RO/CCR7/CD25/CD127/CD95/CD27, the CD4+ regulatory, stem cell-like memory, central memory and naive cells were sorted. The V and J ends lost 5 bases and 2 bases respectively, with 11 bases between them. Germline CDR1 reads SGHAT; CDR2 reads FQDESV (reference sequence). CDR3 length: 14 amino acids. This clone was counted a few times. Antigen specificity is unknown.

This sequence joins TRBV11-1 and TRBJ2-3; D perhaps matches TRBD1 (6 bases). This sequence was found in a man under 40 with type 1 diabetes. Sequenced material: central memory CD4+ T cells from blood. This CDR3 reads CASSQGQYTDTQYF. As DNA, the CDR3 is TGTGCCAGCAGCCAAGGACAGTACACAGATACGCAGTATTTT.